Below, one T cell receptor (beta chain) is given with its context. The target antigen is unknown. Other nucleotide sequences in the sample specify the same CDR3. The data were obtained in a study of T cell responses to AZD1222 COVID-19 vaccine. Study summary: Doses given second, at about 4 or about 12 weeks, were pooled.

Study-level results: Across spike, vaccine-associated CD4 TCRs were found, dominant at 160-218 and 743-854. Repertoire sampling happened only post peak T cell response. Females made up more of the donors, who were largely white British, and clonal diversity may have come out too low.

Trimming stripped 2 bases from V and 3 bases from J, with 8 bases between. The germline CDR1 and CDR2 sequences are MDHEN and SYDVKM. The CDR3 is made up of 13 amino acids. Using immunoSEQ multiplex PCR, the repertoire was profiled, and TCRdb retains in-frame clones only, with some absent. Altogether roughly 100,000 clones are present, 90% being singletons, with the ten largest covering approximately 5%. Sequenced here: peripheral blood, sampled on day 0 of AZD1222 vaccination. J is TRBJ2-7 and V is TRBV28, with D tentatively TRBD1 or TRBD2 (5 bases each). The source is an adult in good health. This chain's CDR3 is CASSLGGSYEQYF. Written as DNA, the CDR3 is TGTGCCAGCAGTTTAGGGGGTAGCTACGAGCAGTACTTC.